This T cell receptor beta chain was sequenced in a study of blood T cell repertoires in COVID-19. Study-level information: T cells, B-cell-depleted T cells, or PBMCs provided the cDNA or gDNA that served as material.

The V end was cut by 4 bases, the J end by 2 bases, with 13 bases between. Germline CDR1 SGDLS, CDR2 YYNGEE. The CDR3 length is 14 residues. Seattle's cohort entered during active infection and was followed longitudinally. Authors' processing steps: It was from reference gene primer amplification that nucleated cell counts were estimated. Produced via immunoSEQ multiplex PCR; TCRdb's table is partial and in-frame only. V and J calls and clone size are those listed in that table; D and trimming were worked out from the DNA. Here the sample spans roughly 570,000 clones, around nine tenths being singletons.

The chain combines TRBV9 with TRBJ2-7; maybe TRBD2 (6 bases). The origin of this receptor is a woman in her forties or fifties with COVID-19, enrolled during active disease. Sequenced material: peripheral blood. CDR3 sequence (DNA): TGTGCCAGCAGCCCAAGCGGGCAGACCTACGAGCAGTACTTC. Translated, it gives CASSPSGQTYEQYF.